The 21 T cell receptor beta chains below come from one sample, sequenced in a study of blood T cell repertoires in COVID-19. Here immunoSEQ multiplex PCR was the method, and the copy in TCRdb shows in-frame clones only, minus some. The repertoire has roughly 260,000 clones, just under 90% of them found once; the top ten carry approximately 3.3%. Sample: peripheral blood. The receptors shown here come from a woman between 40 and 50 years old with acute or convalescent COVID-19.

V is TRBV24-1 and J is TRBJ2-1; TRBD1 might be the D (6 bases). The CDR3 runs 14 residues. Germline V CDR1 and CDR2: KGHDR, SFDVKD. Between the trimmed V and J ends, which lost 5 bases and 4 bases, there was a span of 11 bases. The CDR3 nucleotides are TGTGCCACCAGTGGCCAGGGGAGATACAATGAGCAGTTCTTC. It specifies CATSGQGRYNEQFF.

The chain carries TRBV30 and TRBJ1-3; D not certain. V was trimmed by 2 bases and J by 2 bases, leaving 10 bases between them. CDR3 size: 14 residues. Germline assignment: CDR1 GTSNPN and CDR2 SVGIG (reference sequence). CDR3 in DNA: TGTGCCTGGAGTACCGGCGGGGCTGGAAACACCATATATTTT. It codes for CAWSTGGAGNTIYF.

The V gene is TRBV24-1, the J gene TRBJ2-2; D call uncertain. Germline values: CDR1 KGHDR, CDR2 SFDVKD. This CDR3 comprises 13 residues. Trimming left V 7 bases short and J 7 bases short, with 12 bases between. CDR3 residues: CATSQGRVGELFF. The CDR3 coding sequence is TGTGCCACCAGCCAAGGTCGGGTCGGGGAGCTGTTTTTT.

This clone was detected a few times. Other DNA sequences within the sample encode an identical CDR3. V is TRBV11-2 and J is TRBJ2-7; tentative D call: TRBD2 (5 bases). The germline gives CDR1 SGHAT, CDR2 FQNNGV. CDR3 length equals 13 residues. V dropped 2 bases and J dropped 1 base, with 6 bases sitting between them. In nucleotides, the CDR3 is TGTGCCAGCAGCTTACCGGGGTCCTACGAGCAGTACGTC. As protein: CASSLPGSYEQYV.

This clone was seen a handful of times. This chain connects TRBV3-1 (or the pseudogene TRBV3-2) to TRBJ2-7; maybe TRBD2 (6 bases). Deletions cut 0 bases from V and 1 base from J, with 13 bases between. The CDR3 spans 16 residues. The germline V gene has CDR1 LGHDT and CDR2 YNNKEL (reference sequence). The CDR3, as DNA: TGTGCCAGCAGCCAAGATAGGCGGGGAGAATCCTACGAGCAGTACGTC. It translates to CASSQDRRGESYEQYV.

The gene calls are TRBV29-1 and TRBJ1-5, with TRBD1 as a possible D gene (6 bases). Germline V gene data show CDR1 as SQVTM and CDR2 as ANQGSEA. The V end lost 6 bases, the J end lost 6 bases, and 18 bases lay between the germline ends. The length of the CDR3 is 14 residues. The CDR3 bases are TGCAGCGTCCTCGAGGGACAATTGGTTCAGCCCCAGCATTTT. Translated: CSVLEGQLVQPQHF.

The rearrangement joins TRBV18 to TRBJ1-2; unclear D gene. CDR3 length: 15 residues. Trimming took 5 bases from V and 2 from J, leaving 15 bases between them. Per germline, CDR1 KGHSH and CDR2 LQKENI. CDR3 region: CASSTGGPPNYGYTF. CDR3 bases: TGTGCCAGCTCAACGGGAGGCCCTCCAAACTATGGCTACACCTTC.

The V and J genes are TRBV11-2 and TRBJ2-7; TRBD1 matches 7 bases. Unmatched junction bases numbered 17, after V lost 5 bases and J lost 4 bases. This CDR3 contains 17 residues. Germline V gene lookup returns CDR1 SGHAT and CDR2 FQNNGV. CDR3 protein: CASSPILGSDRAYEQYV. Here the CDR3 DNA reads TGTGCCAGCAGCCCTATTTTAGGGAGTGACAGGGCTTACGAGCAGTACGTC.

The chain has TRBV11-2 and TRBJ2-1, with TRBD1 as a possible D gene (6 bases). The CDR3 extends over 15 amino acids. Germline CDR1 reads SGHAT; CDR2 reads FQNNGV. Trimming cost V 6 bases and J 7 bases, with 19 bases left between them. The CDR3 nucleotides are TGTGCCAGCAGTAACAGAGGGGGTGGTATGAATGAGCAGTTCTTC. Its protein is CASSNRGGGMNEQFF.

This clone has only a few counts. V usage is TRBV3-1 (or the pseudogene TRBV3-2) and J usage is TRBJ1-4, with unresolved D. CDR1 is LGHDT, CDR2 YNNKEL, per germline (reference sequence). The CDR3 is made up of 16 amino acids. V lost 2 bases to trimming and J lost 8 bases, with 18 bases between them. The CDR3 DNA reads TGTGCCAGCAGCCAACAGGAGGGAGGATTGTGGGAAAAACTGTTTTTT. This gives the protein CASSQQEGGLWEKLFF.

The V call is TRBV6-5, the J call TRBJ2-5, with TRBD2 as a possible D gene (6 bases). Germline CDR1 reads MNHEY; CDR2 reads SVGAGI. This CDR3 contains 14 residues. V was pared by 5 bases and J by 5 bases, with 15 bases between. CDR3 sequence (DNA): TGTGCCAGCAGTCCAGGACTAAGGGAGGAGACCCAGTACTTC. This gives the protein CASSPGLREETQYF.

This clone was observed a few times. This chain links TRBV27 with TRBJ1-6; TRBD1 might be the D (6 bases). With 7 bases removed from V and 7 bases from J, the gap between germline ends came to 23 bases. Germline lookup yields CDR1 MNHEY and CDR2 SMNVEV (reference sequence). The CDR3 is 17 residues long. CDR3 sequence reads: CASTKTRGGRPNSPLHF. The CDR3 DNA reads TGTGCCAGCACCAAAACCAGGGGCGGACGGCCAAATTCACCCCTCCACTTT.

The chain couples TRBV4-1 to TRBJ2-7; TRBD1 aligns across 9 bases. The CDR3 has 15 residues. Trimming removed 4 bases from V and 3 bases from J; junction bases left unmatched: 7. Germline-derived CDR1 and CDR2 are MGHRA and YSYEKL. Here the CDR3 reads CASSLNWGQGYEQYV. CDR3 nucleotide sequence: TGCGCCAGCAGCCTAAATTGGGGACAGGGCTACGAGCAGTACGTC.

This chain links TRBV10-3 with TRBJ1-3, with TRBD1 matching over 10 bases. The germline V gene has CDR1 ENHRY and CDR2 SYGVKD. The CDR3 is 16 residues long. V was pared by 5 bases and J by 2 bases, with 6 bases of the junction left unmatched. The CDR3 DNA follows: TGTGCCATCAGTTACACCGGGACAGGGGCTGGAAACACCATATATTTT. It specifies CAISYTGTGAGNTIYF.

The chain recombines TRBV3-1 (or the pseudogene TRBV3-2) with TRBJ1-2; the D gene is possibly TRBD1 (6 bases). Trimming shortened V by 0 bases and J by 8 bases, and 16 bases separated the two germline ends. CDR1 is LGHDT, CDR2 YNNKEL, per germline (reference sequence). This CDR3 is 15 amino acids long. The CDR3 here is CASSQDGGGRHGYTF. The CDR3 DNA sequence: TGTGCCAGCAGCCAAGACGGGGGCGGGAGACACGGCTACACCTTC.

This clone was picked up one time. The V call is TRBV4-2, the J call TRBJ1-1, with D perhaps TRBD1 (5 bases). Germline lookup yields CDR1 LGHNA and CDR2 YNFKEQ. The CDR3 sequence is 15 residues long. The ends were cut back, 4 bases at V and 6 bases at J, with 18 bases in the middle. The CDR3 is CASSLLSGFSPEAFF. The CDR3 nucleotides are TGTGCCAGCAGCCTCCTCTCAGGGTTCTCGCCTGAAGCTTTCTTT.

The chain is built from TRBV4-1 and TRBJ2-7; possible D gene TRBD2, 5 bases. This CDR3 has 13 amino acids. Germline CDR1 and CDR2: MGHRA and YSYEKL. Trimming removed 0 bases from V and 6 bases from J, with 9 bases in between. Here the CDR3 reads CASSQDGAAEQYV. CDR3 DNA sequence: TGCGCCAGCAGCCAAGACGGAGCGGCCGAGCAGTACGTC.

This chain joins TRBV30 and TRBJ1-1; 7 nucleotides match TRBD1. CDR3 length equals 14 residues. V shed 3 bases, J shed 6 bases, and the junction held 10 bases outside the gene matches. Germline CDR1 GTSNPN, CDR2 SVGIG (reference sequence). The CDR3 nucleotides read TGTGCCTGGAGAAAGGGACAGTACCTCTCTGAAGCTTTCTTT. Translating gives CAWRKGQYLSEAFF.

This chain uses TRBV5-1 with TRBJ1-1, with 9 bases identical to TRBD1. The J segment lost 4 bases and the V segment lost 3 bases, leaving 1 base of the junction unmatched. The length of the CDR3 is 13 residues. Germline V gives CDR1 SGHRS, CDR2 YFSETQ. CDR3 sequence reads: CASSWDRATEAFF. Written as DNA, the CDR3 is TGCGCCAGCAGCTGGGACAGGGCCACTGAAGCTTTCTTT.

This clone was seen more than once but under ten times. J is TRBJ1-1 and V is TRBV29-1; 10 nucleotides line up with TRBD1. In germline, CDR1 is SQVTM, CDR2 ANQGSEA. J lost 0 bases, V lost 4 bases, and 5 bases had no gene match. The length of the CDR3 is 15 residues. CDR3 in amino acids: CSVADRGALNTEAFF. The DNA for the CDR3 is TGCAGCGTTGCGGACAGGGGGGCTTTGAACACTGAAGCTTTCTTT.

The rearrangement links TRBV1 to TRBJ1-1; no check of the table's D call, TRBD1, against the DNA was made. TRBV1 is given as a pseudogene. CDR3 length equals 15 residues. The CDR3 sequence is CTSSQPTGLNTEAFF. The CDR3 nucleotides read TGCACCAGCAGCCAACCTACAGGGTTGAACACTGAAGCTTTCTTT.